This TCR beta chain was identified in a study of cytomegalovirus exposure and HLA in healthy donors. Looking at the study overall: When 300 to 500 donors were genotyped, roughly four fifths of them were found to fall in the Caucasian-associated ancestry cluster.

CDR3 length: 15 residues. Germline trimming cut 4 bases from V and 14 bases from J; bases unmatched to any gene: 17. CDR1 is MGHRA and CDR2 is YSYEKL in the germline V gene. As regards this clone: Its target is not known.

The PCR was carried out with 60 Vbeta primers and 13 Jbeta primers. Some clones are missing from TCRdb's copy, which holds only in-frame ones; the method was immunoSEQ multiplex PCR. The sample has about 160,000 clones; 81% are singletons. Study observations and caveats: The CMV antigen specificity of a few CMV-associated chains was confirmed through in vitro analysis. Later on, a genetic analysis was performed. It linked a missense variant in DCLRE1C with V- and J-gene trimming of TCR beta.

The material sequenced was PBMCs. The rearrangement uses TRBV4-1 and TRBJ2-3; TRBD2 matches at 8 bases. The sequence came from a woman in her 50s in good health and CMV-seronegative. The CDR3 sequence is CASSPSLGGGPRSYF. For the CDR3, the DNA is TGCGCCAGCAGCCCCTCCCTTGGCGGGGGGCCTCGATCGTATTTT.